This T cell receptor beta chain was sequenced in a study of PD-1 blockade in mismatch repair-deficient tumors. With regard to this clone: Its cognate antigen is unknown.

Sequencing was performed with immunoSEQ multiplex PCR; in TCRdb, only in-frame clones are kept and a portion is missing. Of approximately 8,300 clones in the sample, roughly 90% were seen once. Time point meaning: roughly eleven-day in vitro stimulation with candidate mutation-associated neoantigen peptide 1. Germline loops: CDR1 SEHNR, CDR2 FQNEAQ (reference sequence). V was pared by 4 bases and J by 8 bases, with 14 bases between. The CDR3 extends over 13 amino acids. This chain uses TRBV7-9 with TRBJ1-2; D gene uncertain. Here the sequenced sample was cells cultured in vitro, taken from a patient treated with pembrolizumab. The clonotype comes from an adult with mismatch repair-deficient cancer. The CDR3 loop reads CASSSLLDKGYTF. The CDR3 DNA follows: TGTGCCAGCAGCTCCCTCCTTGACAAAGGCTACACCTTC.